One T cell receptor beta chain is described in this entry. Antigen unknown. The primer mix had 60 Vbeta and 13 Jbeta primers. Profiled with immunoSEQ multiplex PCR; TCRdb holds only in-frame clones, not every one. The data contain approximately 180,000 clones, more than 85% of them seen just once; the ten biggest clones take up approximately 1.7%. CDR1 MNHNY and CDR2 SVGAGI come from the germline V gene (reference sequence). CDR3 length equals 15 residues. V lost 6 bases and J lost 4; bases outside the gene matches: 8. The data were taken from a study of cytomegalovirus exposure and HLA in healthy donors. Notes on the study in general: Across donors, sequencing depth was assumed by presence/absence analyses to be roughly uniform. Association of under 20,000 TCR beta sequences with HLA alleles was found at 0.05 false discovery rate in a later analysis. It was reported that TCR beta sequences correctly inferred the HLA-A and HLA-B alleles for most subjects. Relative to the roughly 700-donor mean, N-insertions were reportedly fewer in an Asian-associated ancestry cluster in a later analysis.

This chain uses TRBV6-6 with TRBJ1-5, with 8 bases fitting TRBD1. The material sequenced was PBMCs. This clonotype originated in a woman aged 18-29 years in good health and CMV-seronegative. CDR3 in DNA: TGTGCCAGCAGCTACCAGTGGGACAGGAATCAGCCCCAGCATTTT. Its translation: CASSYQWDRNQPQHF.